Presented here are 20 T cell receptor beta chains from one specimen sequenced in a study of cytomegalovirus exposure and HLA in healthy donors. Use of 60 Vbeta and 13 Jbeta primers characterized the PCR. Measured with immunoSEQ multiplex PCR; TCRdb has only the in-frame clones, and not every one. The sample lists approximately 110,000 clones, over 75% occurring once. The sequenced material came from PBMCs. The receptors here all came from a woman in her thirties or forties in good health and CMV-seropositive.

The chain carries TRBV19 and TRBJ2-3; TRBD2 might be the D (5 bases). The CDR3 consists of 15 residues. From germline, CDR1 is LNHDA and CDR2 SQIVND (reference sequence). V was trimmed by 5 bases and J by 0 bases, leaving 12 bases between them. The CDR3 nucleotides are TGTGCCAGTAGTTTTCGTCGGACTAGCACAGATACGCAGTATTTT. Amino acid sequence: CASSFRRTSTDTQYF.

The chain joins TRBV4-1 to TRBJ1-3; a weak D match, TRBD1 (5 bases). The germline V and J ends were trimmed by 1 base and 4 bases, with 11 bases remaining between them. Germline V CDR1 and CDR2: MGHRA, YSYEKL. This CDR3 spans 15 amino acids. CDR3 amino acids: CASSQGRAGGNTIYF. In DNA, the CDR3 is TGCGCCAGCAGCCAAGGGAGGGCAGGGGGAAACACCATATATTTT.

V usage is TRBV6-5 and J usage is TRBJ1-1; possibly TRBD1 for D (6 bases). Germline assignment: CDR1 MNHEY and CDR2 SVGAGI. V was clipped by 7 bases and J by 4 bases, with 10 bases between them. This CDR3 comprises 12 residues. The CDR3 is CASKGVFTEAFF. In nucleotides, the CDR3 is TGTGCCAGCAAGGGGGTTTTCACTGAAGCTTTCTTT.

The chain has TRBV2 and TRBJ2-7, with TRBD2 matching 9 bases. The V gene end was trimmed by 6 bases and the J gene end by 0 bases; junction bases not matched to a gene: 12. The CDR3 runs 17 residues. Germline values: CDR1 SNHLY, CDR2 FYNNEI. The CDR3 sequence is CASRATSGLKNSYEQYF. CDR3 coding DNA: TGTGCCAGCAGGGCTACTAGCGGGTTAAAGAACTCCTACGAGCAGTACTTC.

The chain employs TRBV5-4 and TRBJ2-5; 10 bases fit TRBD1. CDR3 size: 16 residues. CDR1 and CDR2 from the germline V gene are SGHNT and YYREEE (reference sequence). Trimming removed 3 bases from V and 2 bases from J; junction bases left unmatched: 7. The CDR3 is CASSSGTGAPQETQYF. CDR3 sequence (DNA): TGTGCCAGCAGCTCCGGGACAGGGGCCCCACAAGAGACCCAGTACTTC.

Only one count was recorded for this clone. The chain has TRBV30 and TRBJ1-1, with D maybe TRBD1 (5 bases). V lost 2 bases to trimming and J lost 0 bases, with 10 bases between them. The germline gives CDR1 GTSNPN, CDR2 SVGIG (reference sequence). There are 14 residues in the CDR3. The CDR3 DNA sequence: TGTGCCTGGAGTTCATACAGGATGAACACTGAAGCTTTCTTT. Translated: CAWSSYRMNTEAFF.

V usage is TRBV19 and J usage is TRBJ1-2, with D perhaps matching TRBD1 (5 bases). In germline, CDR1 is LNHDA, CDR2 SQIVND (reference sequence). The V end lost 5 bases, the J end lost 2 bases, and 12 bases lay between the germline ends. The CDR3 is made up of 14 amino acids. This CDR3 is CASSGWTLNYGYTF. The CDR3 DNA reads TGTGCCAGTAGTGGATGGACACTAAACTATGGCTACACCTTC.

CDR3 residues: CASRPNVEGQGYSNQPQHF. In nucleotides, the CDR3 is TGTGCCAGCAGACCCAACGTGGAGGGACAGGGCTATAGCAATCAGCCCCAGCATTTT. The chain is built from TRBV21-1 and TRBJ1-5; TRBD1 is the table's D call, not checked against the DNA. TRBV21-1 is a known pseudogene. The CDR3 runs to 19 residues.

The gene calls are TRBV7-2 and TRBJ2-5; weak D call: TRBD1 (5 bases). Trimming pared 5 bases from V and 5 bases from J, leaving 12 bases between. Germline loops: CDR1 SGHTA, CDR2 FQGNSA. This CDR3 spans 13 amino acids. This CDR3 is CASSVRVGETQYF. CDR3 nucleotides: TGTGCCAGCAGCGTCAGGGTCGGGGAGACCCAGTACTTC.

This sequence joins TRBV28 and TRBJ1-2; D is possibly TRBD1 (6 bases). The CDR3 spans 11 residues. With 5 bases removed from V and 8 bases from J, the gap between germline ends came to 9 bases. In germline, CDR1 is MDHEN, CDR2 SYDVKM. Here the CDR3 reads CASSVRGGYTF. The CDR3, as DNA: TGTGCCAGCAGTGTCAGGGGCGGCTACACCTTC.

The chain links TRBV11-2 to TRBJ2-1; possible D gene TRBD1, 6 bases. Germline V gives CDR1 SGHAT, CDR2 FQNNGV. The V and J ends lost 5 bases and 9 bases respectively, with 17 bases between them. CDR3 length: 14 amino acids. This chain's CDR3 is CASSPGPQGTEQFF. The CDR3 nucleotides read TGTGCCAGCAGCCCGGGACCCCAGGGGACTGAGCAGTTCTTC.

V and J are TRBV5-1 and TRBJ2-5; 8 nucleotides match TRBD2. The end of the DNA aligns better with TRBJ2-7, so the J call may be wrong. The germline V gene encodes CDR1 SGHRS and CDR2 YFSETQ. The CDR3 loop spans 14 amino acids. The CDR3 protein is CASSLGASGYEQYF. The CDR3 DNA is TGCGCCAGCAGCCTTGGGGCTAGCGGGTACGAGCAGTACTTC.

This chain joins TRBV11-2 and TRBJ2-5; TRBD1 is a possible D gene (6 bases). The tail of the sequence fits TRBJ2-7 better, so the J call may be wrong. This CDR3 has 15 residues. In germline, CDR1 is SGHAT, CDR2 FQNNGV. The CDR3 nucleotides are TGTGCCAGCAGCTGGGGCCTAGGGGGAGCCTACGAGCAGTACTTC. It is translated as CASSWGLGGAYEQYF.

The chain recombines TRBV10-3 with TRBJ2-5; D ambiguous. This CDR3 has 14 amino acids. Trimming pared 0 bases from V and 1 base from J, leaving 6 bases between. Germline CDR1 and CDR2: ENHRY and SYGVKD. CDR3 in amino acids: CAISESDTQETQYF. The CDR3 DNA reads TGTGCCATCAGTGAGTCTGACACCCAAGAGACCCAGTACTTC.

The V and J genes are TRBV2 and TRBJ2-1, with 15 bases identical to TRBD2. The CDR3 spans 18 residues. Germline CDR1 and CDR2: SNHLY and FYNNEI. Unmatched junction bases numbered 11, after V lost 6 bases and J lost 5 bases. The CDR3 loop is CASRGLAGGRGSDNEQFF. The CDR3, as DNA: TGTGCCAGCAGGGGACTAGCGGGAGGAAGGGGTAGCGACAATGAGCAGTTCTTC.

The chain carries TRBV28 and TRBJ2-7; the match to TRBD1 covers 7 bases. The germline V gene encodes CDR1 MDHEN and CDR2 SYDVKM. V gave up 6 bases and J gave up 1 base; unmatched junction bases: 6. The CDR3 has 14 residues. CDR3 residues: CASSRQGLSYEQYF. In DNA, the CDR3 is TGTGCCAGCAGCCGACAGGGTTTGTCCTACGAGCAGTACTTC.

This chain joins TRBV29-1 and TRBJ1-3; maybe TRBD1 (5 bases). Germline V gene lookup returns CDR1 SQVTM and CDR2 ANQGSEA. The CDR3 totals 13 residues. Here the CDR3 reads CGVGGSSGNTIYF. The CDR3 DNA follows: TGCGGGGTGGGGGGAAGCTCTGGAAACACCATATATTTT.

The CDR3 loop is CASSGLAEGRTTDTQYF. CDR3 DNA sequence: TGTGCCAGCAGCGGACTAGCAGAGGGACGGACGACAGATACGCAGTATTTT. The V gene is TRBV28, the J gene TRBJ2-3, with 8 nucleotides matching TRBD2. Germline CDR1 MDHEN, CDR2 SYDVKM. The CDR3 is made up of 17 amino acids. With V trimmed by 6 bases and J by 3 bases, 14 bases remained unmatched.

The chain uses TRBV4-1 and TRBJ2-5, with a possible D match to TRBD2 (6 bases). This CDR3 has 16 residues. V lost 0 bases and J 1 base, leaving 12 bases between the germline ends. Per the germline V gene, CDR1 is MGHRA and CDR2 is YSYEKL. The CDR3 sequence: CASSQDHSGFQETQYF. As DNA, the CDR3 is TGCGCCAGCAGCCAAGATCACAGCGGGTTCCAAGAGACCCAGTACTTC.

A single count supports this clone. V usage is TRBV30 and J usage is TRBJ2-5, with 8 bases lining up with TRBD2. Germline V gene sequence: CDR1 GTSNPN, CDR2 SVGIG (reference sequence). J gave up 4 bases and V 4 bases, and 11 bases lay outside the gene matches. CDR3 length equals 15 residues. The DNA of the CDR3 is TGTGCCTGGACCTTTGGCGGGAGGTTGGCAGAGACCCAGTACTTC. It encodes CAWTFGGRLAETQYF.